This T cell receptor (beta chain) was retrieved from a study of glioma-infiltrating T cells after dendritic cell vaccination. Study as a whole: Between about 2002 and 2013, patients got autologous tumor lysate-pulsed dendritic cell vaccines. Dendritic cell vaccine was injected intradermally three times, biweekly.

Study observations and caveats: Estimated pretreatment TIL content predicted outcome after dendritic cell vaccination.

Profiled with immunoSEQ multiplex PCR; TCRdb holds only in-frame clones, not every one. The sample has 93,000 or so clones, roughly 76% seen once; the top ten hold about 12%. This clone has more than one count but fewer than ten. Its specificity is unknown. The germline gives CDR1 SGHNT, CDR2 YYREEE (reference sequence). The CDR3 consists of 13 residues. Trimming removed 3 bases from V and 4 bases from J, with 10 bases in between. V gene TRBV5-4 combines with J gene TRBJ1-2; D is undetermined. The TCR was taken from a human donor with glioblastoma. The sequences come from blood, collected before dendritic cell vaccination. The CDR3 region is CASSSGGSYGYTF. CDR3 nucleotide sequence: TGTGCCAGCAGCTCCGGAGGTAGCTATGGCTACACCTTC.